These T cell receptor beta chains were read from a single sample in a study of shared clonotypes between healthy human individuals. Data came from immunoSEQ multiplex PCR; TCRdb stores just in-frame clones and leaves some out. The data show 2 million to 2.5 million clones, approximately 93% seen once. The source material was naive CD4+ T cells from PBMCs. These receptors came from a man younger than 35 in good health. Some clones in this sample may be carry-over from other donors' samples. Each CDR3 is given with its conserved first and last residue. D genes are given only for firm matches. Expanded clones get a size class; other rows say once, few or many, or leave the size out.

J | size | V | D | DNA | CDR3
TRBJ1-6 | NA | TRBV30 | NA | TGTGCCTTCCTCACCGGGGCCAACGGTTCTCCCCTCCACTTT | CAFLTGANGSPLHF
TRBJ2-7 | NA | TRBV5-8 | NA | TGTGCCAGCAGCTTCAAAGACTTTGGTGAGCAGTACTTC | CASSFKDFGEQYF
TRBJ2-7 | NA | TRBV4-1 | NA | TGCGCCAGCAGCCAAGATACGCCATCCGAGCAGTACTTC | CASSQDTPSEQYF
TRBJ2-2 | NA | TRBV7-2 | NA | TGTGCCAGCAGCCTTACCTCCGCCGGGGAGCTGTTTTTT | CASSLTSAGELFF
TRBJ2-1 | NA | TRBV7-7 | TRBD1 | TGTGCCAGCAGCTTAGGAGGCAGGGGGTCCAATGAGCAGTTCTTC | CASSLGGRGSNEQFF
TRBJ2-1 | NA | TRBV27 | NA | TGTGCCAGCAGTTGGGACTTCGGCTCCTACAATGAGCAGTTCTTC | CASSWDFGSYNEQFF
TRBJ2-3 | NA | TRBV4-1 | NA | TGCGCCAGCAGCCAAGAAGGAATCCAACAGGCGGATACGCAGTATTTT | CASSQEGIQQADTQYF
TRBJ2-1 | NA | TRBV6-6 | TRBD1 | TGTGCCGTTAAAGGGGGGACAGGGCAAGGCAATGAGCAGTTCTTC | CAVKGGTGQGNEQFF
TRBJ2-2 | NA | TRBV27 | TRBD2 | TGTGCCAGCAGTTTTTGGACTAGCGGGAAGACGAGCGGGGAGCTGTTTTTT | CASSFWTSGKTSGELFF
TRBJ2-1 | NA | TRBV14 | TRBD2 | TGTGCCAGCAGCCAGGCTAGCGGGAGCTCCTACAATGAGCAGTTCTTC | CASSQASGSSYNEQFF
TRBJ1-5 | NA | TRBV28 | NA | TGTGCCAGCAGCCGACCGACAGGCAATCAGCCCCAGCATTTT | CASSRPTGNQPQHF
TRBJ2-2 | once | TRBV5-1 | NA | TGCGCCAGCAGCCCGGGACTCCTCACCGGGGAGCTGTTTTTT | CASSPGLLTGELFF
TRBJ2-1 | NA | TRBV2 | NA | TGTGCCAGCAGGTCTCCCTGGGGGGAGCAGTTCTTC | CASRSPWGEQFF
TRBJ1-2 | NA | TRBV28 | NA | TGTGCCAGCAGTTTAATGCAGTCTAACTATGGCTACACCTTC | CASSLMQSNYGYTF
TRBJ1-5 | NA | TRBV7-2 | TRBD1 | TGTGCCAGCAGCGCCGGACAGGGCGCTCAGCCCCAGCATTTT | CASSAGQGAQPQHF
TRBJ2-3 | NA | TRBV5-1 | TRBD1 | TGCGCCAGCAGCCAGGGACAGGGATTGGATACGCAGTATTTT | CASSQGQGLDTQYF